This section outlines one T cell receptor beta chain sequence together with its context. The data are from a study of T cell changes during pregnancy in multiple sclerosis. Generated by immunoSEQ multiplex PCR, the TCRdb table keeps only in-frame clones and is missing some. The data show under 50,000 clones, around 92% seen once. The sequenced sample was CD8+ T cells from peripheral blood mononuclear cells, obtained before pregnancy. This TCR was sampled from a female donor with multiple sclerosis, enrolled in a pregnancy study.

For the CDR3, the DNA is TGTGCCAGCAGTGAGCCTAAAGCGGGACGCTCCTACGAGCAGTACTTC. Its protein product is CASSEPKAGRSYEQYF. J is TRBJ2-7 and V is TRBV6-1, with TRBD2 matching 7 bases. From germline, CDR1 is MNHNS and CDR2 SASEGT. The V and J ends lost 3 bases and 0 bases, in that order; junction bases with no gene match: 8. The CDR3 runs 16 residues.